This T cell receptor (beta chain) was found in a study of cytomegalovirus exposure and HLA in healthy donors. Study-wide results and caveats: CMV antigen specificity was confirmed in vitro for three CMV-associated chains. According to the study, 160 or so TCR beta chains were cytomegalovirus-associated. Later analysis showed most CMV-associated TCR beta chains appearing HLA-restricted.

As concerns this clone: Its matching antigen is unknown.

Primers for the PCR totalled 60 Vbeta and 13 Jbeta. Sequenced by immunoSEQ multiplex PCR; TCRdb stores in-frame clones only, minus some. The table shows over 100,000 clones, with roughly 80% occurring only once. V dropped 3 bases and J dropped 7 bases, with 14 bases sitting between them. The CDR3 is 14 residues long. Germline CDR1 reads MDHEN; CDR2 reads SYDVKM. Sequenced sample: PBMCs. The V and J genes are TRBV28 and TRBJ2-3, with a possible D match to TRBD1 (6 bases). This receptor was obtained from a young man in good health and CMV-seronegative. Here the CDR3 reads CASSLAQGINTQYF. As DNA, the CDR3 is TGTGCCAGCAGTTTGGCACAGGGAATTAATACGCAGTATTTT. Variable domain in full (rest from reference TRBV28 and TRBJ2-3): DVKVTQSSRYLVKRTGEKVFLECVQDMDHENMFWYRQDPGLGLRLIYFSYDVKMKEKGDIPEGYSVSREKKERFSLILESASTNQTSMYLCASSLAQGINTQYFGPGTRLTVL.